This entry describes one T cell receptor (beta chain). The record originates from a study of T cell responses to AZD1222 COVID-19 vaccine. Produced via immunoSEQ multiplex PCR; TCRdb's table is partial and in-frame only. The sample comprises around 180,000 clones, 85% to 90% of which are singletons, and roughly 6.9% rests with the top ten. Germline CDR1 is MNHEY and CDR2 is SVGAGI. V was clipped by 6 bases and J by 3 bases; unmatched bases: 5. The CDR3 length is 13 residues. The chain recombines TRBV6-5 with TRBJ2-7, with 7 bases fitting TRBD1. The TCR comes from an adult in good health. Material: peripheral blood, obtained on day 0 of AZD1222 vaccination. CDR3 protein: CASRHQGDYEQYF. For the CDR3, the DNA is TGTGCCAGCAGACACCAGGGGGACTACGAGCAGTACTTC.